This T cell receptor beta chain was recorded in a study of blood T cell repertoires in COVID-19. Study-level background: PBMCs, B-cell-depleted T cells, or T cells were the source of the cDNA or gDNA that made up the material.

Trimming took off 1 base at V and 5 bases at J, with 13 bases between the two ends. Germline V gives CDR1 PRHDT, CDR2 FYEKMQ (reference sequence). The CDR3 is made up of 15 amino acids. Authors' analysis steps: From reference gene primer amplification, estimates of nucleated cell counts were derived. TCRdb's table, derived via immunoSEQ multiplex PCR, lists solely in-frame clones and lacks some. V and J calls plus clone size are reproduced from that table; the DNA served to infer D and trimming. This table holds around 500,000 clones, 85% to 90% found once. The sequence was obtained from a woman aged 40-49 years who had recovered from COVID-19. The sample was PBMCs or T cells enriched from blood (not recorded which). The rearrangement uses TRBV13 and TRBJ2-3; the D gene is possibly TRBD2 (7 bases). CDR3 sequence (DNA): TGTGCCAGCAGCTTAGCGGGGGGCAGAGGAGATACGCAGTATTTT. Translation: CASSLAGGRGDTQYF.